This T cell receptor (beta chain) was profiled in a study of vaccination and CD4 T cells after COVID-19 (dated by TCRdb to the early 2020s). Regarding the complete study: Every convalescent patient had a positive nasal swab PCR test for SARS-CoV-2, with mild disease in about nine patients and severe disease in one. The convalescent cohort comprised six males and four females, including two Hispanic individuals, seven Caucasians, two Asians and one multiracial person. Each participant got two doses of either the Pfizer-BioNTech BNT162b2 vaccine (n=8) or the Moderna mRNA-1273 vaccine (n=2). Post-COVID blood samples were collected from convalescent patients a median of approximately 93 days after diagnosis, with a range of roughly 35 to 161 days. Post-vaccine blood samples were taken a median of about 70 days after the second vaccine dose, with a range of roughly 13 to 250 days. For stimulating the cultures, overlapping spike peptide pools were used, derived from SARS-CoV-2 as well as from the common cold coronaviruses HCoV-NL63, HCoV-OC43 and HCoV-229E. As controls, cultures received a CEFX viral epitope pool (the positive control), an HIV-1 Nef peptide pool (the negative control), or no peptide at all. In 10 COVID-19 convalescent patients and a handful of infection-naive healthy vaccine recipients, the spike-specific CD4+ TCR repertoire before mRNA vaccination was compared with the repertoire after mRNA vaccination. Study-level results and caveats: In convalescent patients, a median roughly 86% of post-vaccine SARS-CoV-2-reactive clones were detected only after vaccination, suggesting vaccine-specific priming. Nearly all vaccine-specific clones in convalescent patients (304 of 307) were mono-reactive for SARS-CoV-2 spike rather than cross-reactive with common cold coronaviruses. Relatively few convalescent patients were included in the study, and early timepoints after natural infection were not analyzed. Although the median number of SARS-CoV-2-reactive clonotypes went up from around 19 after infection to 35 to 40 after vaccination, the increase was not significant.

Concerning this clonotype itself: Its antigen is unknown. No much larger clonotype is one base removed from it; base qualities were not supplied.

This specimen's treatment or condition label, per the study, means: approximately nine-day PBMC culture with coronavirus spike peptide pools or control peptides (ViraFEST assay). The study used the ViraFEST assay, which expanded antigen-specific T cells with peptide pools and then identified expanded clonotypes by TCR sequencing. The convalescent patients' positive SARS-CoV-2 PCR tests were from March to December 2020, which was before the Alpha, Beta and Delta variants emerged in the United States. More than 1.5 million PBMCs per well were cultured in IMDM with roughly 5% human AB serum and about 9.2 IU/ml IL-2, plus 10 ug/ml peptide pools. On days 3 and 7, half of the culture medium was replaced with fresh IL-2-containing medium. After 10 days of culture, CD4+ T cells were isolated by negative selection using the EasySep CD4+ T cell isolation kit. PBMCs were separated from whole blood using Ficoll-Paque Plus gradient centrifugation and then either used fresh or cryopreserved at -140C. In general, triplicate wells were set up for every culture condition.

The germline V gene gives CDR1 as SGHNT and CDR2 as YENEEA. The CDR3 runs 15 amino acids, cysteine and phenylalanine included. Kept here is only the CDR3 DNA, which spans 45 bases and is read in frame from base 1. At the junction V is shortened by 5 bases and J by 1 base, with 14 bases in between. The library was obtained by PCR. TCR sequencing of DNA from cultured CD4+ T cells used the Oncomine TCR Beta short-read assay at the Johns Hopkins FTIC core. The QIAamp micro DNA kit was used to extract genomic DNA from the cultured CD4+ T cells. Oncomine TCR Beta libraries from cultured CD4+ T cells were pooled with unique dual indexes and sequenced on an Illumina iSeq 100. Under the source paper's analysis protocol: Non-productive sequences were removed, and CDR3s not starting with C, not ending with F or W, or shorter than 7 amino acids were discarded. Antigen-specific clonotypes were identified using the MANAFEST web application through comparison of peptide-stimulated wells with reference and other culture wells. An FDR below 0.05, an odds ratio above 5, and a productive frequency above 0.1% in at least two of three replicate wells were required for clones to be considered positive. A clonotype was classed as cross-reactive if the clonotype showed significant expansion both in SARS-CoV-2 spike wells and in at least one common cold coronavirus spike condition. Similarity between CDR3 sequences was evaluated in R version 3.6.1 using Levenshtein distances (stringdist) and unrooted phylogenetic trees (ape). TCRdb trimmed the raw reads at Q25, called clones with MiXCR and kept productive beta chains. Each record represents a unique CDR3 protein, reported with the most common genes and DNA among its rows. For this entry, the V and J calls and clone size follow TCRdb and not the study's own pipeline. The sample profile shows around 21,000 distinct CDR3 sequences; less than 65% of them were found once. Together, the top ten hold more than 8.5% of the sample.

The sample here was CD4+ T cells from blood, cultured in vitro, taken after SARS-CoV-2 vaccination. In this chain, TRBV11-3 is recombined with TRBJ1-1; a weak D assignment points to TRBD1 (5 bases agree). This clonotype originated in a human donor who had recovered from COVID-19. Here the CDR3 is given as CASSPRRTSNTEAFF. The nucleotide sequence reads TGTGCCAGCAGCCCCCGGAGGACATCGAACACTGAAGCTTTCTTT.